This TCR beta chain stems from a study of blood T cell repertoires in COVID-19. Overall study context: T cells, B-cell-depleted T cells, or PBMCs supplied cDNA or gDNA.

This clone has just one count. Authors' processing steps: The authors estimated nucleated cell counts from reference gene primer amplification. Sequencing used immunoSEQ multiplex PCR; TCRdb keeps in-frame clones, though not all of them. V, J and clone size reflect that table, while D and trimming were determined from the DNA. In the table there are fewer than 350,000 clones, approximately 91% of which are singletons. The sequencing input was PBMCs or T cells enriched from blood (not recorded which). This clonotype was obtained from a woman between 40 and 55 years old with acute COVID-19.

CDR3 sequence (DNA): TGTGCCAGCAGCCCACGAGGGACTCTAAATGGCTACACCTTC. It is translated as CASSPRGTLNGYTF. This sequence joins TRBV27 and TRBJ1-2; D is possibly TRBD1 (5 bases). Trimming took off 6 bases at V and 6 bases at J, with 17 bases between the two ends. The CDR3 has 14 residues. Germline V gives CDR1 MNHEY, CDR2 SMNVEV (reference sequence).